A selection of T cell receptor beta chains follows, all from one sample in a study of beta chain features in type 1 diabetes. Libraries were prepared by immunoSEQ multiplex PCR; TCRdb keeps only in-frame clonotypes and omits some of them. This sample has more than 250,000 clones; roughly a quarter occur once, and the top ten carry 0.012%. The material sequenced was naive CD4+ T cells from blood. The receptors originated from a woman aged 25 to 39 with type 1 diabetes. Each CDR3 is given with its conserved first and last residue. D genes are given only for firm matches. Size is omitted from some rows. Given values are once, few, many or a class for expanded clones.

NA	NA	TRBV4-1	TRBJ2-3	TGCGCCAGCAGCCGAGGACTAGGGGGTAGAGATACGCAGTATTTT	CASSRGLGGRDTQYF
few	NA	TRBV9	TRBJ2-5	TGTGCCAGCAGCGTAGAGGCCCAGGGTGTACAAGAGACCCAGTACTTC	CASSVEAQGVQETQYF
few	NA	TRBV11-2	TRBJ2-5	TGTGCCAGCAGCTTCTATGGGACCCAGTACTTC	CASSFYGTQYF
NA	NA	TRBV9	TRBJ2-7	TGTGCCAGCAGCGTAGGTCTCGGCAGGGGTTTTTACGAGCAGTACTTC	CASSVGLGRGFYEQYF
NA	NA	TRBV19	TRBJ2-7	TGTGCCAGTAGTCCCGGGACTTACCCCGAGCAGTACTTC	CASSPGTYPEQYF
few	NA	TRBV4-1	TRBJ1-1	TGCGCCAGCAGCCACCTCGGGATGCCACGTCAAGAAGCTTTCTTT	CASSHLGMPRQEAFF
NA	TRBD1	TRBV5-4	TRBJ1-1	TGTGCCAGCAGCTTAGGGTCGACAGGGGGCCTTTGGAGGAGCACTGAAGCTTTCTTT	CASSLGSTGGLWRSTEAFF
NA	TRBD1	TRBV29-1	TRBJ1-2	TGCAGCGTTGGGACAGGGAATGGCTACACCTTC	CSVGTGNGYTF
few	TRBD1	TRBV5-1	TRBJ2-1	TGCGCCAGCAGCTGGGGACAGGGACCCTACAATGAGCAGTTCTTC	CASSWGQGPYNEQFF
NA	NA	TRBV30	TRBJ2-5	TGTGCCTGGAGAGGAGCGGGAGAGACCCAGTACTTC	CAWRGAGETQYF
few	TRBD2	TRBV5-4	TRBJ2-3	TGTGCCAGCAGCTTGTTGCTAGCGGGGACCACAGATACGCAGTATTTT	CASSLLLAGTTDTQYF
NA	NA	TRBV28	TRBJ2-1	TGTGCCAGCAGTTTATCCGGACTAAGCTCCTACAATGAGCAGTTCTTC	CASSLSGLSSYNEQFF
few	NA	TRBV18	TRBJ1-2	TGTGCCAGCTCACCAGGTTTCGACAGGACGAATGGCTACACCTTC	CASSPGFDRTNGYTF
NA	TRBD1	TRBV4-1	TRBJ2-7	TGCGCCAGCAGCCATCCCTTCGGACAGGCGGGCGAGCAGTACTTC	CASSHPFGQAGEQYF
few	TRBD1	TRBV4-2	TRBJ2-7	TGTGCCAGCAGCCAAGATCAGGGACAGGGGGCCTACGAGCAGTACTTC	CASSQDQGQGAYEQYF
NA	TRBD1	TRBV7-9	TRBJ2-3	TGTGCCAGCAGCTATAGGGGGCTCCCAGATACGCAGTATTTT	CASSYRGLPDTQYF
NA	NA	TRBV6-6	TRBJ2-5	TGTGCCAGCAGTTACCACTCCGCGGGTCAAGAGACCCAGTACTTC	CASSYHSAGQETQYF
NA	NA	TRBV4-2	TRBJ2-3	TGTGCCAGCAGCCAAGACACCCAGTGGACGGACACTACGCAGTATTTT	CASSQDTQWTDTTQYF
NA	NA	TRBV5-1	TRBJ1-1	TGCGCCAGCTCTAACAGGCCCACTGAAGCTTTCTTT	CASSNRPTEAFF
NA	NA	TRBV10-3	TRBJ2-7	TGTGCCATCAGTGAGTCCCAGGGGGGTTCCTACGAGCAGTACTTC	CAISESQGGSYEQYF
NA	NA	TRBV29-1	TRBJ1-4	TGCAGCGTTGGTCTGGACATTGAAAAACTGTTTTTT	CSVGLDIEKLFF
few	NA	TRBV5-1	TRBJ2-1	TGCGCCAGCAGCTTGGGGGAGAGCTCCTACAATGAGCAGTTCTTC	CASSLGESSYNEQFF
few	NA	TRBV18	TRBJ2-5	TGTGCCAGCTCACCGCAGGGTTCGAAGACCCAGTACTTC	CASSPQGSKTQYF
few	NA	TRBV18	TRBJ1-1	TGTGCCAGCTCACCACCTTCGACAGCGAACACTGAAGCTTTCTTT	CASSPPSTANTEAFF
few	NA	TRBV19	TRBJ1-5	TGTGCCAGCCAGTATAGTACAGGGACCGGACAGCCCCAGCATTTT	CASQYSTGTGQPQHF
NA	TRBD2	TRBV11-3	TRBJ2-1	TGTGCCAGCAGTACTACAGCGGGGGGTTCCTACAATGAGCAGTTCTTC	CASSTTAGGSYNEQFF
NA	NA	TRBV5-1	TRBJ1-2	TGCGCCAGCTCCCGGGAGGCGATTTCTTATGGCTACACCTTC	CASSREAISYGYTF